This T cell receptor (beta chain) is drawn from a study of post-analysis software for immune sequencing data. The CDR3 spans 12 residues. V lost 6 bases, J lost 6 bases, and 3 bases stayed unmatched. Germline-derived CDR1 and CDR2 are MNHNY and SVGAGI (reference sequence). Study-wide findings and caveats: About five TRBV segments were more frequent in patients than controls; TRBV5-6, TRBV5-1 and TRBV20-1 belonged to this group.

Prepared TCR beta cDNA libraries contained unique molecular identifiers. From the PCR reads, TCRdb called clonotypes with MiXCR, one entry per CDR3 protein. The table includes hundreds of thousands of distinct CDR3 sequences, about 50% detected once. About this clonotype itself: Its target is not known.

Sequencing was carried out using blood. The origin of this receptor is a girl between 10 and 17 years old with multiple sclerosis. This chain links TRBV6-6 with TRBJ1-1, with 8 bases lining up with TRBD1. The DNA of the CDR3 is TGTGCCAGCAGGACGGACAGGGCTGAAGCTTTCTTT. It codes for CASRTDRAEAFF.